This T cell receptor (beta chain) was recorded in a study of vaccination and CD4 T cells after COVID-19. Study at large: Across the group, participants received two doses of either BNT162b2 or mRNA-1273 vaccine. The stimulating agents, overlapping spike peptides, came from SARS-CoV-2, HCoV-NL63, HCoV-OC43 and HCoV-229E.

Treatment: roughly 11-day PBMC culture with coronavirus spike peptide pools or control peptides (ViraFEST assay). ViraFEST sequenced TCRs after peptide-pool expansion of antigen-specific T cells. Negative-selection isolation of CD4+ T cells was performed after ten to eleven days of culture. V was trimmed by 4 bases and J by 2 bases, leaving 11 bases between them. Per germline, CDR1 MNHEY and CDR2 SVGAGI. This CDR3 has 14 residues. Cultured CD4+ T-cell DNA underwent Oncomine TCR Beta short-read sequencing. A single record per CDR3 protein comes from TCRdb applying MiXCR to the PCR reads. This sample yields about 10,000 distinct CDR3 sequences, of which over 45% are seen a single time; 25% to 35% belongs to the top ten. By sample share, this clonotype is hyperexpanded. The antigen remains undetermined.

This chain links TRBV6-5 with TRBJ1-2; weak D call: TRBD1 (5 bases). The clonotype originates from a human donor who had recovered from COVID-19. Sequencing was done on a sample of CD4+ T cells from blood, cultured in vitro. CDR3 amino acids: CASSSGTGNYGYTF. The CDR3 bases are TGTGCCAGCAGTTCCGGGACTGGGAACTATGGCTACACCTTC.